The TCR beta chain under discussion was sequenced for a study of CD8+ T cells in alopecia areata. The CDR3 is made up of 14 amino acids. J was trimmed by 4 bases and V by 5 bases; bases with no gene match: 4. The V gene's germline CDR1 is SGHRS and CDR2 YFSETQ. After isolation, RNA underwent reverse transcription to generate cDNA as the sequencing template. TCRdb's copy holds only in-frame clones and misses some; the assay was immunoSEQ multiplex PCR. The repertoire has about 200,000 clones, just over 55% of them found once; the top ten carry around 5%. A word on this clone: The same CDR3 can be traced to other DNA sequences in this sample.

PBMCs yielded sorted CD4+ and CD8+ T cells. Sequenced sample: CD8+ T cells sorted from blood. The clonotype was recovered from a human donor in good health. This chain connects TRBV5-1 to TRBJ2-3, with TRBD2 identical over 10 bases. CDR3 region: CASSLAGGADTQYF. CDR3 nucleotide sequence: TGCGCCAGCAGTTTAGCGGGGGGAGCAGATACGCAGTATTTT.